This T cell receptor beta chain was identified in a study of blood T cell repertoires in COVID-19. On the study more broadly: Whether acute or convalescent, the COVID-19 samples came from the United States, Italy and Spain. The cDNA or gDNA used as material had been derived from T cells, B-cell-depleted T cells, or PBMCs.

Germline V gene sequence: CDR1 SGHNT, CDR2 YYREEE (reference sequence). This CDR3 comprises 15 residues. V lost 1 base, J lost 9 bases, and 16 bases lay in between. In the source study's methods: Researchers report that nucleated cell counts were estimated from reference gene primer amplification. Here immunoSEQ multiplex PCR was the method, and the copy in TCRdb shows in-frame clones only, minus some. That table is the source of V, J and clone size, and D and trimming were worked out from the DNA. The repertoire holds fewer than 60,000 clones, with under 95% as singletons. The J gene is TRBJ2-2, the V gene TRBV5-4, with D perhaps matching TRBD2 (5 bases). Material for sequencing was peripheral blood. The TCR comes from a human donor in a cohort sampled during active COVID-19. DNA of the CDR3: TGTGCCAGCAGCTTGAGGTCGGGATCTACTAGGGAGCTGTTTTTT. Protein sequence: CASSLRSGSTRELFF.